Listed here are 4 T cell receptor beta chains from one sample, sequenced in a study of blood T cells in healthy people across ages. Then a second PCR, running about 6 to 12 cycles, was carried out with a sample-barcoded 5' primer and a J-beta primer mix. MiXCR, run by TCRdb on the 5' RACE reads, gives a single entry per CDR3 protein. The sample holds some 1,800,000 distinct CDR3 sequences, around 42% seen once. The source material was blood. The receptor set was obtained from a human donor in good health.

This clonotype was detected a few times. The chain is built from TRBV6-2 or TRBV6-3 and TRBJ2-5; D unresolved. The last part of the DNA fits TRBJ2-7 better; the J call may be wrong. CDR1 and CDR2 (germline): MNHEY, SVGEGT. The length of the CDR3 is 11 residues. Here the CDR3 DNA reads TGTGCCAGCAGTTTTTGGACCGAGCAGTACTTC. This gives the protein CASSFWTEQYF.

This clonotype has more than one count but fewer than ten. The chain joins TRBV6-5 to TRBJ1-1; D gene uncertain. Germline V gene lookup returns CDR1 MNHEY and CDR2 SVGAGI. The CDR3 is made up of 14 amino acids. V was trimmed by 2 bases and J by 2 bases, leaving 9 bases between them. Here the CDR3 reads CASSYSHPNTEAFF. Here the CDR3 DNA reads TGTGCCAGCAGTTACAGCCACCCAAACACTGAAGCTTTCTTT.

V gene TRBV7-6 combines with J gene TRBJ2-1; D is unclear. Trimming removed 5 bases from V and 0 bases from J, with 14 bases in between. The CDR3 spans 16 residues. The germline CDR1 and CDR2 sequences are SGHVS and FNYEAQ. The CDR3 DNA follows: TGTGCCAGCAGCCCCCGTGGGTCGAACTCCTACAATGAGCAGTTCTTC. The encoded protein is CASSPRGSNSYNEQFF.

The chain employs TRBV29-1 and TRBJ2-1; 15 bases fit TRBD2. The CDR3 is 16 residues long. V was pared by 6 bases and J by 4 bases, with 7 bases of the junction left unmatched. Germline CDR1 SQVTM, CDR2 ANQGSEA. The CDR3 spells CSVEPGLAGGYNEQFF. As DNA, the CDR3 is TGCAGCGTGGAACCGGGACTAGCGGGGGGTTACAATGAGCAGTTCTTC.